These 16 T cell receptor beta chains were sequenced from one sample in a study of T cell repertoires in cytomegalovirus infection. TCRdb reanalysed the reads using MiXCR and keeps one entry per CDR3 protein. The sample consists of under 150,000 distinct CDR3 sequences, over 30% of them appearing once. Their cognate antigens are unknown. Sequenced here: CD8+ T cells from cultured PBMCs, sampled from culture after CMV antigen stimulation. The receptors come from a human donor in good health (CMV status not recorded). Some clones in this sample may be carry-over from other donors' samples.

This clonotype was detected ten times or more. The rearrangement links TRBV11-2 to TRBJ2-3; D is unclear. Germline V gives CDR1 SGHAT, CDR2 FQNNGV. V was clipped by 3 bases and J by 4 bases, with 5 bases between them. The CDR3 is 12 amino acids. CDR3 amino acids: CASSFRADTQYF. CDR3 nucleotide sequence: TGTGCCAGCAGCTTCAGAGCAGATACGCAGTATTTT.

This clonotype appeared a few times. J is TRBJ2-7 and V is TRBV5-6, with 7 nucleotides matching TRBD1. V shed 5 bases, J shed 2 bases, and the junction held 7 bases outside the gene matches. The V gene's germline CDR1 is SGHDT and CDR2 YYEEEE. The CDR3 loop spans 14 amino acids. This CDR3 is CASRFGTDPYEQYF. The DNA of the CDR3 is TGTGCCAGCAGATTCGGGACAGACCCCTACGAGCAGTACTTC.

This chain links TRBV20-1 with TRBJ2-2; D assignment may be TRBD1 or TRBD2 (5 bases each). V was pared by 5 bases and J by 5 bases, with 15 bases between. CDR1 is DFQATT, CDR2 SNEGSKA, per germline (reference sequence). This CDR3 comprises 14 residues. As DNA, the CDR3 is TGCAGTGCTGCCGGGACGGTAAAGACCGGGGAGCTGTTTTTT. Protein sequence: CSAAGTVKTGELFF.

The gene calls are TRBV11-1 and TRBJ1-3; 7 bases map to TRBD1. CDR1 and CDR2 from the germline V gene are SGHAT and FQDESV (reference sequence). With 6 bases clipped from V and 2 bases from J, the junction kept 10 bases outside the gene matches. The CDR3 contains 16 residues. The CDR3 spells CASSSEGDSAGNTIYF. The CDR3 DNA sequence: TGTGCCAGCAGTTCGGAGGGGGACAGCGCTGGAAACACCATATATTTT.

In this sample, this clonotype turned up many times. The chain's CDR3 is CASSSGVGYTF. CDR3 DNA: TGTGCCAGCAGCTCCGGGGTGGGCTACACCTTC. This chain uses TRBV5-6 with TRBJ1-2; D uncertain. The V gene lost 3 bases and the J gene lost 8 bases, with 8 bases spanning the gap. The CDR3 runs to 11 residues. Germline V gives CDR1 SGHDT, CDR2 YYEEEE.

V gene TRBV7-9 combines with J gene TRBJ2-7; D possibly corresponds to TRBD2 (6 bases). The CDR3 is 19 amino acids. The V end was cut by 1 base, the J end by 1 base, with 23 bases between. Germline-derived CDR1 and CDR2 are SEHNR and FQNEAQ (reference sequence). Here the CDR3 DNA reads TGTGCCAGCAGCTTAGTAATCTCCCCCGAAAGGGAGGATTCCTACGAGCAGTACTTC. Amino acid sequence: CASSLVISPEREDSYEQYF. Complete variable domain (other parts from reference TRBV7-9 and TRBJ2-7): DTGVSQNPRHKITKRGQNVTFRCDPISEHNRLYWYRQTLGQGPEFLTYFQNEAQLEKSRLLSDRFSAERPKGSFSTLEIQRTEQGDSAMYLCASSLVISPEREDSYEQYFGPGTRLTVT.

This clonotype has more than one count but fewer than ten. The chain uses TRBV6-5 and TRBJ1-4, with TRBD1 matching over 7 bases. The trim removed 7 bases at V and 6 bases at J, leaving 5 bases unmatched. The CDR3 sequence is 13 residues long. In germline, CDR1 is MNHEY, CDR2 SVGAGI. CDR3 sequence: CASTSTGDEKLFF. CDR3 nucleotide sequence: TGTGCCAGCACCTCCACAGGGGATGAAAAACTGTTTTTT.

The chain has TRBV4-1 and TRBJ1-4; 7 bases line up with TRBD1. CDR1 and CDR2 from the germline V gene are MGHRA and YSYEKL. The CDR3 consists of 15 residues. The junction had 2 bases not matched to a gene; V was cut back by 3 bases and J by 1 base. The CDR3 is CASSQGTVTNEKLFF. For the CDR3, the DNA is TGCGCCAGCAGCCAGGGGACAGTAACTAATGAAAAACTGTTTTTT.

The table lists this clonotype with a few counts. V is TRBV27 and J is TRBJ2-1; 7 bases are a match to TRBD2. The V gene end was trimmed by 2 bases and the J gene end by 0 bases; junction bases not matched to a gene: 4. The CDR3 has 16 amino acids. Germline V gene sequence: CDR1 MNHEY, CDR2 SMNVEV (reference sequence). CDR3 region: CASSLAGRSSYNEQFF. CDR3 coding DNA: TGTGCCAGCAGTTTAGCCGGGAGGAGCTCCTACAATGAGCAGTTCTTC.

The V gene is TRBV27, the J gene TRBJ1-6; TRBD1 is a possible D gene (6 bases). Germline V CDR1 and CDR2: MNHEY, SMNVEV (reference sequence). The CDR3 totals 14 residues. The V end was cut by 2 bases, the J end by 8 bases, with 10 bases between. CDR3 region: CASSLVEGDSPLHF. CDR3 sequence (DNA): TGTGCCAGCAGTTTAGTGGAGGGGGATTCACCCCTCCACTTT.

The chain joins TRBV27 to TRBJ2-7; D remains unclear. The germline gives CDR1 MNHEY, CDR2 SMNVEV (reference sequence). The V end was cut by 0 bases, the J end by 1 base, with 7 bases between. This CDR3 comprises 14 residues. CDR3 region: CASSLSSGSYEQYF. In DNA form, the CDR3 reads TGTGCCAGCAGTTTATCGAGTGGATCCTACGAGCAGTACTTC.

This clonotype was detected a few times. The CDR3 DNA is TGTGCCACCAGCAGGGACAAGGGATTGGGTCAGCCCCAGCATTTT. Amino acids: CATSRDKGLGQPQHF. This chain connects TRBV15 to TRBJ1-5, with a tentative D call TRBD1 (5 bases). Germline CDR1 and CDR2: LNHNV and YYDKDF (reference sequence). Trimming pared 3 bases from V and 6 bases from J, leaving 15 bases between. The CDR3 sequence is 15 residues long.

This clonotype was seen a handful of times. The V and J genes are TRBV13 and TRBJ1-1; 7 bases fit TRBD1. J was trimmed by 1 base and V by 0 bases; bases with no gene match: 2. The CDR3 extends over 15 amino acids. CDR1 PRHDT and CDR2 FYEKMQ come from the germline V gene (reference sequence). In DNA form, the CDR3 reads TGTGCCAGCAGCTTAGGCAGGACAGGGAACACTGAAGCTTTCTTT. This codes for CASSLGRTGNTEAFF.

This clonotype was counted between two and nine times. The CDR3 DNA reads TGCGCCAGCAGCCAGGGACTAGCGGGGGGGCCCACCGGGGAGCTGTTTTTT. Amino acids: CASSQGLAGGPTGELFF. The V and J genes are TRBV4-3 and TRBJ2-2; TRBD2 agrees at 16 bases. This CDR3 has 17 amino acids. Germline CDR1 is LGHNA and CDR2 is YSLEER. J gave up 4 bases and V 3 bases, and 2 bases lay outside the gene matches.

The chain couples TRBV7-9 to TRBJ2-1; TRBD1 might be the D (6 bases). The CDR3 has 14 residues. The germline gives CDR1 SEHNR, CDR2 FQNEAQ (reference sequence). The germline V and J ends were trimmed by 2 bases and 13 bases, with 18 bases remaining between them. The CDR3 region is CASSLRTDVYNQFF. The CDR3 DNA reads as TGTGCCAGCAGCTTAAGGACAGATGTCTACAATCAGTTCTTC.

CDR3 sequence reads: CASSFNAAGSINNSPLHF. In nucleotides, the CDR3 is TGCGCCAGCAGCTTCAACGCGGCAGGGAGTATCAATAATTCACCCCTCCACTTT. This chain links TRBV4-1 with TRBJ1-6; weak D call: TRBD1 (5 bases). Between the trimmed V and J ends, which lost 5 bases and 5 bases, there was a span of 22 bases. Looked up from germline, CDR1 is MGHRA and CDR2 is YSYEKL. This CDR3 has 18 residues.